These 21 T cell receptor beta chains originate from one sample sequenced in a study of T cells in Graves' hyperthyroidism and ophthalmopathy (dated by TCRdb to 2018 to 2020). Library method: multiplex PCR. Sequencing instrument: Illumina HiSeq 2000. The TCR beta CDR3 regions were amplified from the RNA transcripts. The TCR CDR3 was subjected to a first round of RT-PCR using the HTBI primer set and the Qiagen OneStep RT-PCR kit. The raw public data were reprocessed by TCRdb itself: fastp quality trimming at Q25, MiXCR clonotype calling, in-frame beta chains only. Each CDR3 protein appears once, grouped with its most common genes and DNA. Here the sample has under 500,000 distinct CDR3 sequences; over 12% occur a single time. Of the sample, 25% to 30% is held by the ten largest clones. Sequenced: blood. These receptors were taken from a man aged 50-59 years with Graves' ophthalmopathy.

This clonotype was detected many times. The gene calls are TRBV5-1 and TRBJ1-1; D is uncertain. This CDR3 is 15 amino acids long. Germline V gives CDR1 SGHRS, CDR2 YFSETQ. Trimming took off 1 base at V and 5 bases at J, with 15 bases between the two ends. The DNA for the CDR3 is TGCGCCAGCAGCTTGTCGAGTGGATTTCGGACTGAAGCTTTCTTT. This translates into CASSLSSGFRTEAFF.

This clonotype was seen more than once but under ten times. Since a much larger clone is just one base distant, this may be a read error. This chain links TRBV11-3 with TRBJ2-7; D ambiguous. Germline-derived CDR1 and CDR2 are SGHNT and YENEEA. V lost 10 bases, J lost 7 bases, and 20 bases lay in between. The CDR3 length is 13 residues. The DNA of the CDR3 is TGTGCCACCTTAAGACTGCCCGGCAATGAGCAGTACTTC. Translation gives CATLRLPGNEQYF.

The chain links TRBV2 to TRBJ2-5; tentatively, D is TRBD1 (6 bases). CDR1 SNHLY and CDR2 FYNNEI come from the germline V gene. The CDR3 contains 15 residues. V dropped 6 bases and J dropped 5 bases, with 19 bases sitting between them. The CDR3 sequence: CASSRSITGKETQYF. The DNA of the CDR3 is TGTGCCAGCAGCCGATCAATTACAGGGAAGGAGACCCAGTACTTC.

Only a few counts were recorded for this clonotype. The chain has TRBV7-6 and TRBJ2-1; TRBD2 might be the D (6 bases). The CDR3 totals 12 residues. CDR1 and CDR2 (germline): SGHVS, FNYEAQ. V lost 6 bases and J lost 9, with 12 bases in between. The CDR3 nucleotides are TGTGCCAGCAGTGACGGGCGGGGTGAGCAGTTCTTC. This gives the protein CASSDGRGEQFF.

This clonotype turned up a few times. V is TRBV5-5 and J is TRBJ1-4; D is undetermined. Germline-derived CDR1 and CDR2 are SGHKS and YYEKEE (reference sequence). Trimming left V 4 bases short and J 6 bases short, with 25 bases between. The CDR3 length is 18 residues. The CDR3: CASSLALVPSPPDEKLFF. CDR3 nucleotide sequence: TGTGCCAGCAGCCTCGCTTTGGTTCCGAGTCCGCCGGATGAAAAACTGTTTTTT.

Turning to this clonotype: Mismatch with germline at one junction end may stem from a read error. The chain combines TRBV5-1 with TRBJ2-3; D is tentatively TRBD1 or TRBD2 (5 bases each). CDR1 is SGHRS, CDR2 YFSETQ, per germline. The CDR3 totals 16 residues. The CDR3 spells CASSPTGTSAPDTQYF. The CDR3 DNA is TGTGCCAGCAGCCCTACCGGGACCTCGGCCCCAGATACGCAGTATTTT.

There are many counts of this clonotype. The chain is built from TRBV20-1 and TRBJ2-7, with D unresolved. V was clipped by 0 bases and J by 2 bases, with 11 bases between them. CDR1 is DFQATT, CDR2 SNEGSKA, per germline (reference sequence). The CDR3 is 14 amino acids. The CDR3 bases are TGCAGTGCTAGAGATCGGGCAGTAACCTACGAGCAGTACTTC. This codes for CSARDRAVTYEQYF.

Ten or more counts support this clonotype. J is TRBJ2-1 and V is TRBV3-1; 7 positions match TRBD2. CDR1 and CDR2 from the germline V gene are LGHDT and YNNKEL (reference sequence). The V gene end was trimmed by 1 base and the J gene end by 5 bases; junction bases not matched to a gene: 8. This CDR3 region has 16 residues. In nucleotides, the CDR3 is TGTGCCAGCAGCCAAGTCGGGGGAGGGCCCCACAATGAGCAGTTCTTC. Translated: CASSQVGGGPHNEQFF.

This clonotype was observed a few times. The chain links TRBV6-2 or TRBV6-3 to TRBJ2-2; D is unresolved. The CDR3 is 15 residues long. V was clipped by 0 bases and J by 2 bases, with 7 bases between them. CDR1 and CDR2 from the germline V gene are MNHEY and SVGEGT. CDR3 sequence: CASSYSNSNTGELFF. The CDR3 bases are TGTGCCAGCAGTTACTCGAACAGTAACACCGGGGAGCTGTTTTTT.

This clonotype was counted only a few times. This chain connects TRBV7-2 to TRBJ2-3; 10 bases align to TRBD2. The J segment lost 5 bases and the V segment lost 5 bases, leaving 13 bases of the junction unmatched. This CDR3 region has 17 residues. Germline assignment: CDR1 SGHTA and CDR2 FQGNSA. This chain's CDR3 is CASSPRTSGTRGDTQYF. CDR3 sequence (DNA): TGTGCCAGCAGCCCACGGACTAGCGGAACCCGAGGAGATACGCAGTATTTT.

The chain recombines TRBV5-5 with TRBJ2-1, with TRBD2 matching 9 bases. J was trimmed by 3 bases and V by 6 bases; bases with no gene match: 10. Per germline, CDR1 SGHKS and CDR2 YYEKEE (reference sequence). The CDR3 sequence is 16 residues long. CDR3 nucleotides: TGTGCCAGCACCCGTAGGACTAGCGACGACTACAATGAGCAGTTCTTC. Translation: CASTRRTSDDYNEQFF. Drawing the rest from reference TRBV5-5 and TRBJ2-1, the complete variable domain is DAGVTQSPTHLIKTRGQQVTLRCSPISGHKSVSWYQQVLGQGPQFIFQYYEKEERGRGNFPDRFSARQFPNYSSELNVNALLLGDSALYLCASTRRTSDDYNEQFFGPGTRLTVL.

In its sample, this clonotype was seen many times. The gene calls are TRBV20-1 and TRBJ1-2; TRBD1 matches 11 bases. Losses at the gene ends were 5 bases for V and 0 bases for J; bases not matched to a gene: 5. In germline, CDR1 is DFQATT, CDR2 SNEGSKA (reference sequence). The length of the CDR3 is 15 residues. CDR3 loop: CSAAPGQGANYGYTF. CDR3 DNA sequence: TGCAGTGCTGCCCCGGGACAGGGGGCTAACTATGGCTACACCTTC.

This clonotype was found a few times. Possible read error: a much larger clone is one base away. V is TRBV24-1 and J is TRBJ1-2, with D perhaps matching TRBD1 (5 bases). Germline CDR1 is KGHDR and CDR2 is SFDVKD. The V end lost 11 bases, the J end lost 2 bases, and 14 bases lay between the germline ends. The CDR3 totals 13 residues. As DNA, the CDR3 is TGTGCCATGAGGGACTCCGAAAACTATGGCTACACCTTC. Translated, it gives CAMRDSENYGYTF.

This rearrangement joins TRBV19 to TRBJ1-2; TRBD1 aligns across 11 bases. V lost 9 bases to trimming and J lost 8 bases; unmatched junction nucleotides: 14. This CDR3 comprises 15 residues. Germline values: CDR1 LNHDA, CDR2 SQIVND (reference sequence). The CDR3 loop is CASTGTGGLPGGYTF. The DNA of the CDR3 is TGTGCCAGCACCGGGACAGGGGGTCTTCCTGGCGGCTACACCTTC.

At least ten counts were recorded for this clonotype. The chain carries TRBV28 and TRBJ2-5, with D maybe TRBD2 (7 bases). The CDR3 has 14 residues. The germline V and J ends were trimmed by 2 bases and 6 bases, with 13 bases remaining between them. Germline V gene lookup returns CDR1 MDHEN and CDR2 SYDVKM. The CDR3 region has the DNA TGTGCCAGCAGTTTAACGGGGGGCTTGAAGACCCAGTACTTC. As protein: CASSLTGGLKTQYF.

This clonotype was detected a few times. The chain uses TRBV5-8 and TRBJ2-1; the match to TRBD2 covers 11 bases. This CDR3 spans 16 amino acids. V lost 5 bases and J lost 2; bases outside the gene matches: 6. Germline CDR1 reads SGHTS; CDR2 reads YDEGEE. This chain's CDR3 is CASRPSTSGTYNEQFF. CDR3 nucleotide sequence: TGTGCCAGCAGGCCCTCGACTAGCGGGACCTACAATGAGCAGTTCTTC.

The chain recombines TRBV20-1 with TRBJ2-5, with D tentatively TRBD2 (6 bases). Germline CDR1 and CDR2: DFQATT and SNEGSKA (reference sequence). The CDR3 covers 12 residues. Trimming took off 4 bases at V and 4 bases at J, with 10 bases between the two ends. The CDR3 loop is CSATTSRETQYF. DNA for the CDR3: TGCAGTGCTACAACTAGCAGAGAGACCCAGTACTTC.

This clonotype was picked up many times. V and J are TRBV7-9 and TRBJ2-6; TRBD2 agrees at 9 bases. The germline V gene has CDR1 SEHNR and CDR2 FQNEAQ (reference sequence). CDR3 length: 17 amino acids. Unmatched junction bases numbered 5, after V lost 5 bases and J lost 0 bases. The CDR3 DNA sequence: TGTGCCAGCAGCAGAAGCGGGAGGAACTCTGGGGCCAACGTCCTGACTTTC. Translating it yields CASSRSGRNSGANVLTF.

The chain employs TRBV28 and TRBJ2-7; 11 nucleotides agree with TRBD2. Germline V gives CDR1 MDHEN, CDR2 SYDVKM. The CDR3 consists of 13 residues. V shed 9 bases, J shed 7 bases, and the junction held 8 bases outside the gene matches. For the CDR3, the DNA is TGTGCCAGAGGGTTAGCGGGAGGGCTAGAGCAGTACTTC. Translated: CARGLAGGLEQYF. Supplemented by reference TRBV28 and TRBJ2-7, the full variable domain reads DVKVTQSSRYLVKRTGEKVFLECVQDMDHENMFWYRQDPGLGLRLIYFSYDVKMKEKGDIPEGYSVSREKKERFSLILESASTNQTSMYLCARGLAGGLEQYFGPGTRLTVT.

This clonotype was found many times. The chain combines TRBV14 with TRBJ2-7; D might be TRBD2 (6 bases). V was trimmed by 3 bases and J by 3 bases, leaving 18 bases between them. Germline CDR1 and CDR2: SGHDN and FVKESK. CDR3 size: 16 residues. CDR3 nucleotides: TGTGCCAGCAGCCAGTTCGCGCGGGATGCACGCTACGAGCAGTACTTC. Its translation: CASSQFARDARYEQYF.

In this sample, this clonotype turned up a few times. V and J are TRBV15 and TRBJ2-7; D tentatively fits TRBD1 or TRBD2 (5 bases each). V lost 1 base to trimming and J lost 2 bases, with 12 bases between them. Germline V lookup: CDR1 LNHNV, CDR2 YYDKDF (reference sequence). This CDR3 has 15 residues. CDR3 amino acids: CATSRVSGTPYEQYF. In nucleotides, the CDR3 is TGTGCCACCAGCAGAGTGTCCGGGACCCCCTACGAGCAGTACTTC.